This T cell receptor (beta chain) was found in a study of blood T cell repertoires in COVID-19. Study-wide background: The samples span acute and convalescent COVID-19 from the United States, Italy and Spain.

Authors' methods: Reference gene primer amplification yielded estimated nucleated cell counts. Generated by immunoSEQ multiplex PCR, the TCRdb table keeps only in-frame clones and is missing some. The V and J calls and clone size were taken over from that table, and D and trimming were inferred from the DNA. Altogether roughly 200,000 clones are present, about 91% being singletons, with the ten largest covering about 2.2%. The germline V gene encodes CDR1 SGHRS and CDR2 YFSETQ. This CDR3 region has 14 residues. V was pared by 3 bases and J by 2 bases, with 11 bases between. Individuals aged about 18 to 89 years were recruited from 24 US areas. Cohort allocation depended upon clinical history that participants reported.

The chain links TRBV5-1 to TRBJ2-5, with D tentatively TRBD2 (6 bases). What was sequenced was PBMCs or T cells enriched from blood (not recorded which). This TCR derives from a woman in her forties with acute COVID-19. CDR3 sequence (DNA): TGCGCCAGCAGCTCCCCTAGCGAACAAGAGACCCAGTACTTC. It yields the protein CASSSPSEQETQYF.